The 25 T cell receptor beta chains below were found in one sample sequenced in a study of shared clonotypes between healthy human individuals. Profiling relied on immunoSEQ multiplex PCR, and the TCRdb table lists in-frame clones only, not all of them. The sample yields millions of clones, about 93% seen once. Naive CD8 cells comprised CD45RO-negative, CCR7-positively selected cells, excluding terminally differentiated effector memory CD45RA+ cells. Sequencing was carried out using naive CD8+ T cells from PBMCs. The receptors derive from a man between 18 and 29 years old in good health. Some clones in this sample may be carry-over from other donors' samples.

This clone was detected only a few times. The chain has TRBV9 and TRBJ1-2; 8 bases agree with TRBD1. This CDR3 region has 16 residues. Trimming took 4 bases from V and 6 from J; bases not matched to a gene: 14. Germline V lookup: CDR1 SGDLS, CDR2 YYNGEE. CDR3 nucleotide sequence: TGTGCCAGCAGCTCCCCGACAGGGGTTTTATACCATGGCTACACCTTC. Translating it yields CASSSPTGVLYHGYTF.

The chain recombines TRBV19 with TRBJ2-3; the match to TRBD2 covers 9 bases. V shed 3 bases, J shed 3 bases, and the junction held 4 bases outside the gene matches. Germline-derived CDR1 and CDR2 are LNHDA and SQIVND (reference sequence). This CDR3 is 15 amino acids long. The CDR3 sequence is CASSMTSGVTDTQYF. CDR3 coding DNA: TGTGCCAGTAGTATGACTAGCGGAGTAACAGATACGCAGTATTTT.

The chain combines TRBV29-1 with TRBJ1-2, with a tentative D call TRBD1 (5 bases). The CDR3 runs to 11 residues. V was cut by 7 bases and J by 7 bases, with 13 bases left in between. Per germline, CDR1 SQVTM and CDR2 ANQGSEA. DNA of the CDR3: TGCAGCGCCCCGGGACCCGCTGGCTACACCTTC. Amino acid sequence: CSAPGPAGYTF.

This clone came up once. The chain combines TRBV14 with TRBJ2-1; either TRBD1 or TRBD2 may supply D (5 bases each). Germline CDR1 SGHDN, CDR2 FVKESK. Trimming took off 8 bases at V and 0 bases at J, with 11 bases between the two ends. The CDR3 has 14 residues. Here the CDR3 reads CASGGAGSYNEQFF. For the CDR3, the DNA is TGTGCCAGCGGTGGGGCGGGCTCCTACAATGAGCAGTTCTTC.

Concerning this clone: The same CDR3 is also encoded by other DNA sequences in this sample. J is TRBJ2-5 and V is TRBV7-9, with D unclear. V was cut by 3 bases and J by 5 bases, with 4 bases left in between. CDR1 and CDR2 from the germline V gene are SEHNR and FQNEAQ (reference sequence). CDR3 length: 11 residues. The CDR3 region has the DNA TGTGCCAGCAGCTTCAATGAGACCCAGTACTTC. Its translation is CASSFNETQYF.

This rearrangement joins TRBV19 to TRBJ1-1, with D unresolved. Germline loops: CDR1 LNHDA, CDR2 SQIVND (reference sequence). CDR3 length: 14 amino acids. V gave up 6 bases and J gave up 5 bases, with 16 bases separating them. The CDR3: CASSWGEGWTEAFF. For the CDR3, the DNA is TGTGCCAGTAGCTGGGGAGAGGGTTGGACTGAAGCTTTCTTT.

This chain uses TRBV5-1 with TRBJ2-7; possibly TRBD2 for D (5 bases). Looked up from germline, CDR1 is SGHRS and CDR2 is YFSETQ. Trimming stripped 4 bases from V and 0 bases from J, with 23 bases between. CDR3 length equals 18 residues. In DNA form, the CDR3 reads TGCGCCAGCAGCGTAAATGCCCGGACTGCCCACGTCTCCTACGAGCAGTACTTC. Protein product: CASSVNARTAHVSYEQYF.

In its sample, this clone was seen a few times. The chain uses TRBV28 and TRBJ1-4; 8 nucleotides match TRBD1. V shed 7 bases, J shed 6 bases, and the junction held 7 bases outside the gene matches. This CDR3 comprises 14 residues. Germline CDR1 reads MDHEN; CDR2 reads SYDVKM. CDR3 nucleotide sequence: TGTGCCAGCACCCAAGACAGGGGATATGAAAAACTGTTTTTT. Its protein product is CASTQDRGYEKLFF. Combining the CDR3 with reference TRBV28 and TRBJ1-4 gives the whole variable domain DVKVTQSSRYLVKRTGEKVFLECVQDMDHENMFWYRQDPGLGLRLIYFSYDVKMKEKGDIPEGYSVSREKKERFSLILESASTNQTSMYLCASTQDRGYEKLFFGSGTQLSVL.

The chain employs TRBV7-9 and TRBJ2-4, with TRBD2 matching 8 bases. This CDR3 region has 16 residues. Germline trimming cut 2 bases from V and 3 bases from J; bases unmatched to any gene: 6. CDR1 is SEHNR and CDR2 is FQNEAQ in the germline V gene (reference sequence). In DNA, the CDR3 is TGTGCCAGCAGCTTAACGGGAGGGCCGAGCAAAAACATTCAGTACTTC. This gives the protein CASSLTGGPSKNIQYF.

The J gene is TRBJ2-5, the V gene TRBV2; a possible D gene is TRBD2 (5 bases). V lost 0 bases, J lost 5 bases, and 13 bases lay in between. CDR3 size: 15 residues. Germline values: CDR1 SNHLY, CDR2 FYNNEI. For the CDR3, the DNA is TGTGCCAGCAGTGAAGCGGCGGAGGTTGGTGAGACCCAGTACTTC. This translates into CASSEAAEVGETQYF.

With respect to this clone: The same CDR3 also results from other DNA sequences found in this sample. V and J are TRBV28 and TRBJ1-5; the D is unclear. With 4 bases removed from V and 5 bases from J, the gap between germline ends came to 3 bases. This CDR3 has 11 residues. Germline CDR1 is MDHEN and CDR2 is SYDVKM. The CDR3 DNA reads TGTGCCAGCAGTTCCCATCAGCCCCAGCATTTT. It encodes CASSSHQPQHF.

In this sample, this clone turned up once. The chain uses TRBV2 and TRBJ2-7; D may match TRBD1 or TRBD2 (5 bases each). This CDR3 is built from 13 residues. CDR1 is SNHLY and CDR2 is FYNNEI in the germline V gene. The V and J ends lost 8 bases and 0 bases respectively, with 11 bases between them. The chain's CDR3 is CASGTTSSYEQYF. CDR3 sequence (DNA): TGTGCCAGCGGGACGACGAGCTCCTACGAGCAGTACTTC.

CDR3 amino acids: CASSYPTGVSSGNTIYF. As DNA, the CDR3 is TGTGCCAGCAGCTATCCGACAGGCGTTTCCTCTGGAAACACCATATATTTT. The chain has TRBV9 and TRBJ1-3; tentatively, D is TRBD1 (6 bases). The length of the CDR3 is 17 residues. V was clipped by 4 bases and J by 0 bases, with 17 bases between them. Germline lookup yields CDR1 SGDLS and CDR2 YYNGEE.

The CDR3 reads CASSLSSGWGTDTQYF. In nucleotides, the CDR3 is TGTGCCAGCAGTTTATCGTCAGGGTGGGGCACAGATACGCAGTATTTT. The chain couples TRBV27 to TRBJ2-3, with D possibly TRBD1 on 5 matching bases. This CDR3 comprises 16 residues. CDR1 is MNHEY, CDR2 SMNVEV, per germline (reference sequence). Trimming left V 0 bases short and J 1 base short, with 11 bases between.

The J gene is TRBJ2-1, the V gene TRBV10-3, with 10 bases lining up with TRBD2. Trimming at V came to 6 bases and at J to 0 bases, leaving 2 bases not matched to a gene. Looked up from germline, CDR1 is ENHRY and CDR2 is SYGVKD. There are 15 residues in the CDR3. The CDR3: CAIREREGSYNEQFF. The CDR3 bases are TGTGCCATCAGAGAGCGGGAGGGCTCCTACAATGAGCAGTTCTTC.

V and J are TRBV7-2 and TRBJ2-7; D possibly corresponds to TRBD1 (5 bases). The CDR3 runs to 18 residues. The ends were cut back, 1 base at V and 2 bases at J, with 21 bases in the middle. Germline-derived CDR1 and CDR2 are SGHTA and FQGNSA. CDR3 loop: CASSLVSGLGSPTYEQYF. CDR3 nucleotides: TGTGCCAGCAGCTTAGTATCAGGGCTGGGTTCCCCTACCTACGAGCAGTACTTC.

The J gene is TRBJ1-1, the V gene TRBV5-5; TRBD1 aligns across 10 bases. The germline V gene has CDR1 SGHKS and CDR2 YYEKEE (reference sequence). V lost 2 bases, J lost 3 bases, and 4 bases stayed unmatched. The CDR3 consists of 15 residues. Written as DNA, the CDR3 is TGTGCCAGCAGCTTCCCCGGGACAGGGGACACTGAAGCTTTCTTT. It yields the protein CASSFPGTGDTEAFF.

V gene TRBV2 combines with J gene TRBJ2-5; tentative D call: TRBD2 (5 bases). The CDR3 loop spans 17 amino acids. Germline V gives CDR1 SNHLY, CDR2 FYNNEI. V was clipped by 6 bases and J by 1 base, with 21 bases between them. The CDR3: CASRTMIKPGVQETQYF. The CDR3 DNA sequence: TGTGCCAGCAGGACGATGATCAAGCCCGGGGTCCAAGAGACCCAGTACTTC.

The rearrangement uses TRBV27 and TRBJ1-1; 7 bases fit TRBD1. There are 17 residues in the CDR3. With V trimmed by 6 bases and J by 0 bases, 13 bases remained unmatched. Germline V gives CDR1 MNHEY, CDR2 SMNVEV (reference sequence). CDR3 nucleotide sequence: TGTGCCAGCAGACCGACAGGGTGGGGGACATTGAACACTGAAGCTTTCTTT. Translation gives CASRPTGWGTLNTEAFF.

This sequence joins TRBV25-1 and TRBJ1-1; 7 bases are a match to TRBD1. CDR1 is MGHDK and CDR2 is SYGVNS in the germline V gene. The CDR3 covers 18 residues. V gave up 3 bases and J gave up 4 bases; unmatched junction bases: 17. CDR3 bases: TGTGCCAGCAGTGACCCACACCTACGGGCAGGGGGAGGCACTGAAGCTTTCTTT. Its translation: CASSDPHLRAGGGTEAFF.

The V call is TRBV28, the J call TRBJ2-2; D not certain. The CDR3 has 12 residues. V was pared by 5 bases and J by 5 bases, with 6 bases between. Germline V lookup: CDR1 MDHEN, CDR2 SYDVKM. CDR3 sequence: CASSGATGELFF. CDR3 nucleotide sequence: TGTGCCAGCAGTGGAGCGACCGGGGAGCTGTTTTTT.

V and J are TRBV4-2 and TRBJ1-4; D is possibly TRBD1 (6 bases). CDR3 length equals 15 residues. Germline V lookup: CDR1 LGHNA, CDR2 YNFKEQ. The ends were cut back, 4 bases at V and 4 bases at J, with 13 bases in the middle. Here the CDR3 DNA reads TGTGCCAGCAGCCGAACAGGGTTGGGTAATGAAAAACTGTTTTTT. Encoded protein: CASSRTGLGNEKLFF.

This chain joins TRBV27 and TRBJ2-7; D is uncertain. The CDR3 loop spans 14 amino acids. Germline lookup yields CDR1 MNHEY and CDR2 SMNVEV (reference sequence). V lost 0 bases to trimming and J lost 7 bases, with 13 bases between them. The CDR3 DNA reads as TGTGCCAGCAGTTTATCCGGAGTTTTGGGGGAGCAGTACTTC. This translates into CASSLSGVLGEQYF.

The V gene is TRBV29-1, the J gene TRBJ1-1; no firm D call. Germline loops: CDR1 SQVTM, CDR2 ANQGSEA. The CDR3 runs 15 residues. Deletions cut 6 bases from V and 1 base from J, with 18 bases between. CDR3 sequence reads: CSVMGTLRRNTEAFF. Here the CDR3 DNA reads TGCAGCGTGATGGGTACACTACGGCGGAACACTGAAGCTTTCTTT.

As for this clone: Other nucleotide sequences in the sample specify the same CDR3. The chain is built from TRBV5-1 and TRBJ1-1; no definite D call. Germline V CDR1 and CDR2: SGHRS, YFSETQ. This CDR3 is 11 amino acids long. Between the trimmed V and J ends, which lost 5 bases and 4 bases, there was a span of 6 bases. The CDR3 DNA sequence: TGCGCCAGCAGTTGGGGCACTGAAGCTTTCTTT. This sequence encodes CASSWGTEAFF.